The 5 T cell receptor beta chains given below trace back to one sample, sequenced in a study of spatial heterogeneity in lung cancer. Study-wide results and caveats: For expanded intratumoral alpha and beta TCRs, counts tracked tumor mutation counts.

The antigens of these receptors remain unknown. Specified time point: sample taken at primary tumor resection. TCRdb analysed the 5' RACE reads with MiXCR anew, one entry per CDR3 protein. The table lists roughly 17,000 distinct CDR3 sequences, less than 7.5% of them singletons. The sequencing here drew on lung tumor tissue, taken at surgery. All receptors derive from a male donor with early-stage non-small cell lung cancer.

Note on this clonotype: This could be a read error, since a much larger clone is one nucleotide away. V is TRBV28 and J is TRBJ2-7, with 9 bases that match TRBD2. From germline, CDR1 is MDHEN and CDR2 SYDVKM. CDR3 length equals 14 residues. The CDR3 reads CTSSLHLAGYEQYF. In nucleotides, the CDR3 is TGTACCAGCAGTTTACATCTAGCGGGATACGAGCAGTACTTC.

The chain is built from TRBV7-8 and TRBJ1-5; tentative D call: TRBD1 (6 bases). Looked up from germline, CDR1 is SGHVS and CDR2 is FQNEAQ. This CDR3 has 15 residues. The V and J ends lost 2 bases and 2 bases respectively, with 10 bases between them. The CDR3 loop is CASSLNRDRNQPQHF. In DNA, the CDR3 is TGTGCCAGCAGCTTAAACAGGGATCGCAATCAGCCCCAGCATTTT.

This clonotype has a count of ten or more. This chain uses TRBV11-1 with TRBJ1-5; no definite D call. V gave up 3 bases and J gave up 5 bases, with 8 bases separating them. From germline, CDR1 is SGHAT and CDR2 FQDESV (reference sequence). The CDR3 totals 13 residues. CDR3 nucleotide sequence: TGTGCCAGCAGCTTGGGAAAGGATCAGCCCCAGCATTTT. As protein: CASSLGKDQPQHF.

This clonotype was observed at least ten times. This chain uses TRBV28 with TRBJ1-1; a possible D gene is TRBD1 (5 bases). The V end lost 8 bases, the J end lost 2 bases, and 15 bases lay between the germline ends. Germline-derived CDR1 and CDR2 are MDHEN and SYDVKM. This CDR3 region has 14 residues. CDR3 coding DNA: TGTGCCAGCGGACCGCCGGGGGAAAACACTGAAGCTTTCTTT. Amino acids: CASGPPGENTEAFF.

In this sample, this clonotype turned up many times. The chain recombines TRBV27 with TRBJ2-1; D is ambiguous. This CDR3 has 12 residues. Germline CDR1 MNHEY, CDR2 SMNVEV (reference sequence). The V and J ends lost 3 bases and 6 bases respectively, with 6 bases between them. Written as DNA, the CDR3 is TGTGCCAGCAGTTTTTCCCGCAATGAGCAGTTCTTC. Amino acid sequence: CASSFSRNEQFF.